This is a list of T cell receptor beta chains from one sample in a study of T cells after yellow fever vaccination. TCRdb re-called the 5' RACE reads through MiXCR, storing one row per CDR3 protein. The table shows approximately 140,000 distinct CDR3 sequences, with roughly 8% occurring only once. Sequencing used CD4+ T cells sorted from PBMCs, obtained 5 days after the yellow fever booster vaccination. Receptor source: a man younger than 40 who received the YFV17D yellow fever vaccine. Both conserved end residues are part of each CDR3. The order of the fields is CDR3 protein, CDR3 DNA, V gene, D gene, J gene, clone size. The D gene is left open where the match is weak. Size values are once, few and many counts, or a class for expanded clones, and some rows have none.

cdr3_aa: CASSRPRSAENEQFF
cdr3_nt: TGTGCCAGCAGTCGACCCCGGAGTGCGGAGAATGAGCAGTTCTTC
v_call: TRBV27
d_call: NA
j_call: TRBJ2-1
clone_size: many

cdr3_aa: CASSPTLAGVSYEQYF
cdr3_nt: TGTGCCAGCTCACCCACACTGGCGGGTGTCTCCTACGAGCAGTACTTC
v_call: TRBV18
d_call: NA
j_call: TRBJ2-7
clone_size: many

cdr3_aa: CSVDYGKETQYF
cdr3_nt: TGCAGCGTTGACTACGGGAAAGAGACCCAGTACTTC
v_call: TRBV29-1
d_call: NA
j_call: TRBJ2-5
clone_size: many

cdr3_aa: CSALKGRPATDTQYF
cdr3_nt: TGCAGTGCCTTAAAGGGGCGGCCAGCTACAGATACGCAGTATTTT
v_call: TRBV20-1
d_call: NA
j_call: TRBJ2-3
clone_size: few

cdr3_aa: CASSLRDLRDEQFF
cdr3_nt: TGTGCCAGCAGCTTAAGGGACTTGAGGGATGAGCAGTTCTTC
v_call: TRBV7-8
d_call: NA
j_call: TRBJ2-1
clone_size: many

cdr3_aa: CASSLRLTNNEQFF
cdr3_nt: TGTGCCAGCAGCTTGCGGCTGACAAACAATGAGCAGTTCTTC
v_call: TRBV5-6
d_call: NA
j_call: TRBJ2-1
clone_size: many

cdr3_aa: CASRTGPSNYGYTF
cdr3_nt: TGTGCCAGCAGGACAGGACCCTCTAACTATGGCTACACCTTC
v_call: TRBV9
d_call: NA
j_call: TRBJ1-2
clone_size: many

cdr3_aa: CASSQEPGNTEAFF
cdr3_nt: TGTGCCAGCAGCCAAGAACCAGGGAACACTGAAGCTTTCTTT
v_call: TRBV3-1
d_call: NA
j_call: TRBJ1-1
clone_size: many

cdr3_aa: CASSLVGPNYNEQFF
cdr3_nt: TGCGCCAGCAGCTTGGTAGGTCCAAATTACAATGAGCAGTTCTTC
v_call: TRBV5-1
d_call: NA
j_call: TRBJ2-1
clone_size: many

cdr3_aa: CASSQDNGGGRGSYEQYF
cdr3_nt: TGTGCCAGCAGCCAAGATAATGGCGGGGGGCGGGGCTCCTACGAGCAGTACTTC
v_call: TRBV4-2
d_call: TRBD2
j_call: TRBJ2-7
clone_size: many

cdr3_aa: CASSPRRDTEAFF
cdr3_nt: TGCGCCAGCAGCCCCCGACGGGACACTGAAGCTTTCTTT
v_call: TRBV4-3
d_call: NA
j_call: TRBJ1-1
clone_size: many

cdr3_aa: CSVARENTGELFF
cdr3_nt: TGCAGCGTTGCACGGGAGAACACCGGGGAGCTGTTTTTT
v_call: TRBV29-1
d_call: NA
j_call: TRBJ2-2
clone_size: many

cdr3_aa: CASSLAGQVYNEQFF
cdr3_nt: TGTGCCAGCAGTTTAGCGGGACAGGTATACAATGAGCAGTTCTTC
v_call: TRBV12-3/TRBV12-4
d_call: TRBD1
j_call: TRBJ2-1
clone_size: many

cdr3_aa: CAISGDNYGYTF
cdr3_nt: TGTGCCATCAGCGGCGATAACTATGGCTACACCTTC
v_call: TRBV10-3
d_call: NA
j_call: TRBJ1-2
clone_size: many

cdr3_aa: CAISETGGPYTGELFF
cdr3_nt: TGTGCCATCAGTGAAACCGGGGGGCCTTACACCGGGGAGCTGTTTTTT
v_call: TRBV10-3
d_call: NA
j_call: TRBJ2-2
clone_size: many

cdr3_aa: CASSFYRGTDTQYF
cdr3_nt: TGTGCCAGCAGCTTCTATAGGGGCACAGATACGCAGTATTTT
v_call: TRBV11-2
d_call: NA
j_call: TRBJ2-3
clone_size: NA

cdr3_aa: CASSLEGGYGYTF
cdr3_nt: TGTGCCAGCAGCTTAGAAGGGGGGTATGGCTACACCTTC
v_call: TRBV7-2
d_call: NA
j_call: TRBJ1-2
clone_size: many